The clone carrying this T cell receptor beta chain was picked up many times. What it binds is unknown. The sample comes from a study of human T cells and chemical hapten exposure. Turning to the study itself: Small discrepancies in pooled library volume mainly accounted for the varying TCR yields per sample.

From germline, CDR1 is SGHTA and CDR2 FQGNSA. The CDR3 spans 17 residues. V was trimmed by 1 base and J by 4 bases, leaving 19 bases between them. Study-level findings and limits: Counts of TCRs above 1 in 1000 frequency stayed unchanged with DPC sensitization.

Sequencing started from total RNA isolated from unfractionated whole blood. Original analysis: The median was around 91,000 TCRs per sample, ranging 23,224 to 690,600. Each CDR3 protein is one row after TCRdb ran MiXCR on the 5' RACE reads. TCRdb's processing, not the authors' own work, is the source of the V and J calls. The sample lists about 81,000 distinct CDR3 sequences, 7% to 8% occurring once. The receptor was derived from a male donor in good health. This rearrangement joins TRBV7-2 to TRBJ1-2; TRBD1 is a possible D gene (6 bases). The CDR3 DNA is TGTGCCAGCAGCTTAGAAGCCCCCGGACAGAATGGCTATGGCTACACCTTC. This translates into CASSLEAPGQNGYGYTF.